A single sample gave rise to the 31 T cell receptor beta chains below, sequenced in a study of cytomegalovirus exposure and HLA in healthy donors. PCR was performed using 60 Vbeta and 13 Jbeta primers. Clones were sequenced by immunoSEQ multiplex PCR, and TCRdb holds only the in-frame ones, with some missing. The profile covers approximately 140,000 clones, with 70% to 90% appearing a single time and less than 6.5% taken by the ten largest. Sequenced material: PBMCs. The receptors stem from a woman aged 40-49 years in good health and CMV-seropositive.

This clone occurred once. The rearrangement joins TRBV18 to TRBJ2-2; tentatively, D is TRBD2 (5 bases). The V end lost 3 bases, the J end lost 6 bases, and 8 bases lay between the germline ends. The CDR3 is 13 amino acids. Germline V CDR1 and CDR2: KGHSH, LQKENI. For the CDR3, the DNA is TGTGCCAGCTCACCCTACGGGGCCGGGGAGCTGTTTTTT. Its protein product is CASSPYGAGELFF.

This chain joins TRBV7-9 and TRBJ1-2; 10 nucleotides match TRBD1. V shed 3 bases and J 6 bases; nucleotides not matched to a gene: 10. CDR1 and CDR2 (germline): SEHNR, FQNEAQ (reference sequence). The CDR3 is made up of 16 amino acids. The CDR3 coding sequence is TGTGCCAGCAGCTTGCGACAGGGGGCTGTTCGTCATGGCTACACCTTC. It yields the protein CASSLRQGAVRHGYTF.

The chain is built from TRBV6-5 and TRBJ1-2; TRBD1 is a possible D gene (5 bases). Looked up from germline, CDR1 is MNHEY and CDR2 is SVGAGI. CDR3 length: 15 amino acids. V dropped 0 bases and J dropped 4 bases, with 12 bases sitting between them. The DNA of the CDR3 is TGTGCCAGCAGTTACTCGGGGGGATCACTCTATGGCTACACCTTC. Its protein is CASSYSGGSLYGYTF.

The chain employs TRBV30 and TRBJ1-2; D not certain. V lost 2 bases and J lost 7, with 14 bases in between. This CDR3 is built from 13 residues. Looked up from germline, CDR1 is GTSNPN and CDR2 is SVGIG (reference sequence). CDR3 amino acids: CAWSQSLQSGYTF. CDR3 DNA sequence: TGTGCCTGGAGTCAGAGCCTACAGTCTGGCTACACCTTC.

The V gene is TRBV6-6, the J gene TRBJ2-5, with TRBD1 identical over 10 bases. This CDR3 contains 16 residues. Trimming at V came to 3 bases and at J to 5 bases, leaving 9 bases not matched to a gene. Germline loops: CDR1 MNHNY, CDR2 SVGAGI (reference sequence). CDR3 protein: CASSYLDRGAGETQYF. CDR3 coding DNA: TGTGCCAGCAGTTATTTGGACAGGGGGGCGGGGGAGACCCAGTACTTC.

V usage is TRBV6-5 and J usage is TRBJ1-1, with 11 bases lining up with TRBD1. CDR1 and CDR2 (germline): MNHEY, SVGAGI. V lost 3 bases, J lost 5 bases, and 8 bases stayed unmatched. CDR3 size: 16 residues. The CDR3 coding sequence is TGTGCCAGCAGTTATTGGACAGGGGGCGTGGGTACTGAAGCTTTCTTT. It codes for CASSYWTGGVGTEAFF.

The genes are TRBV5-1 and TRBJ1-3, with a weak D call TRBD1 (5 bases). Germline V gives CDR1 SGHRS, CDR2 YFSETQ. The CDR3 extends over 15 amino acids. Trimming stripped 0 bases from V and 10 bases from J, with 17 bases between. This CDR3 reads CASSLAPGNMNTIYF. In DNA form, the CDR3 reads TGCGCCAGCAGCTTGGCTCCAGGGAATATGAATACCATATATTTT.

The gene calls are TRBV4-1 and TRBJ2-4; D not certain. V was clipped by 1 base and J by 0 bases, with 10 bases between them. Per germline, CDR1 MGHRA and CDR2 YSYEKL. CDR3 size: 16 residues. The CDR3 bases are TGCGCCAGCAGCCAAGGACTGCCTCTAGCCAAAAACATTCAGTACTTC. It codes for CASSQGLPLAKNIQYF.

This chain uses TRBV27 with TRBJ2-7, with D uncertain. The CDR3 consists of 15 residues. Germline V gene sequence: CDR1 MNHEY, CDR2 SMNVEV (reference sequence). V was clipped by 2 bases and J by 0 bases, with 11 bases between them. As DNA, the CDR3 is TGTGCCAGCAGTTTAGGCGGAATGAGCTCCTACGAGCAGTACTTC. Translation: CASSLGGMSSYEQYF.

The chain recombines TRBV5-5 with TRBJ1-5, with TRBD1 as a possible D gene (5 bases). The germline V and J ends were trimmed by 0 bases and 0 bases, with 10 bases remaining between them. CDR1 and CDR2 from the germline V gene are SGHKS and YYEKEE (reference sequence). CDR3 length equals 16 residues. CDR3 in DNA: TGTGCCAGCAGCTTGGCCGGGGGGGATAGCAATCAGCCCCAGCATTTT. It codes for CASSLAGGDSNQPQHF.

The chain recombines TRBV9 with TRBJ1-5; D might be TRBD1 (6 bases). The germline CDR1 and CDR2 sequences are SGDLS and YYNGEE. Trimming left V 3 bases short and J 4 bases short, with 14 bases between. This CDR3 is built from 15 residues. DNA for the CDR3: TGTGCCAGCAGCGCCACCGACAGGTTAAATCAGCCCCAGCATTTT. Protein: CASSATDRLNQPQHF.

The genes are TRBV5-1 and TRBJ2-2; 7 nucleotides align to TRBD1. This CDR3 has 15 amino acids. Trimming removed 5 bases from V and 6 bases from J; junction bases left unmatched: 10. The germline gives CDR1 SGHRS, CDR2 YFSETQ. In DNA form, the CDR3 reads TGCGCCAGCAGTTTACGACAGGGTACCGCCGGGGAGCTGTTTTTT. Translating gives CASSLRQGTAGELFF.

CDR3 amino acids: CASSWFRGSTDTQYF. CDR3 DNA: TGTGCCAGCAGTTGGTTCCGGGGGAGCACAGATACGCAGTATTTT. The rearrangement links TRBV27 to TRBJ2-3; possibly TRBD2 for D (6 bases). The CDR3 has 15 amino acids. Germline CDR1 reads MNHEY; CDR2 reads SMNVEV (reference sequence). The V end was cut by 4 bases, the J end by 0 bases, with 11 bases between.

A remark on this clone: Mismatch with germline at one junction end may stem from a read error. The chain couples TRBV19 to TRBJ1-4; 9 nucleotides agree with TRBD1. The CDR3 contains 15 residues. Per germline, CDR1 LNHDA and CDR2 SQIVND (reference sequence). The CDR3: CASTIQGARGEKLFF. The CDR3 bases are TGTGCCAGTACTATACAGGGGGCCAGAGGTGAAAAACTGTTTTTT.

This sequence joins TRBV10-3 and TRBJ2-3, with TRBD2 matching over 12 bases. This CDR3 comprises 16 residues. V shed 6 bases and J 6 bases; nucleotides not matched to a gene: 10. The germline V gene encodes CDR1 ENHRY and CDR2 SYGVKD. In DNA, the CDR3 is TGTGCCATCAGAGGACTAGCGGGAATAAAAGGGGATACGCAGTATTTT. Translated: CAIRGLAGIKGDTQYF.

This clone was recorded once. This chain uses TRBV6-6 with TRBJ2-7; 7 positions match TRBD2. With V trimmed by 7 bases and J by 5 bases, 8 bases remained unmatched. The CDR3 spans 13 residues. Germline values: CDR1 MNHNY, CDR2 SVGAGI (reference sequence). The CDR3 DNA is TGTGCCAGCATAGTTCAGGGAGGGGACGAGCAGTACTTC. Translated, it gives CASIVQGGDEQYF.

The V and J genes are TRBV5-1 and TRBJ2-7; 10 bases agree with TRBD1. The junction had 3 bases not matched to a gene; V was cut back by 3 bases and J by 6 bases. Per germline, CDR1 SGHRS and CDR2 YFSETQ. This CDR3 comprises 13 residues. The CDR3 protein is CASSWGQGTEQYF. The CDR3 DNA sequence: TGCGCCAGCAGCTGGGGACAGGGGACCGAGCAGTACTTC.

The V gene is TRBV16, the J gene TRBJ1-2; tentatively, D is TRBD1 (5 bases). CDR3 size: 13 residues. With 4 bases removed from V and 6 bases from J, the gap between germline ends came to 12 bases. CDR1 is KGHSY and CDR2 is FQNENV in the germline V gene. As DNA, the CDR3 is TGTGCCAGCAGCCCTGGCCCGGGGGATGGCTACACCTTC. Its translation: CASSPGPGDGYTF.

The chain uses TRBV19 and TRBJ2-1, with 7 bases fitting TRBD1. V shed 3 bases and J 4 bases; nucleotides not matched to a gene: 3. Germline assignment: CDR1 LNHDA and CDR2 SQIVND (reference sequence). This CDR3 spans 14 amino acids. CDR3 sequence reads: CASSIDRAYNEQFF. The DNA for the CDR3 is TGTGCCAGTAGTATTGACAGGGCTTACAATGAGCAGTTCTTC.

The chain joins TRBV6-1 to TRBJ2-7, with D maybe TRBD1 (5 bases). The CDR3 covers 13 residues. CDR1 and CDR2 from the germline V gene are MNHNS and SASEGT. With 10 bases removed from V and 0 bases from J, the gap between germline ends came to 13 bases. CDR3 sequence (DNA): TGTGCCACCGACAGTTTAAGCTCCTACGAGCAGTACTTC. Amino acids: CATDSLSSYEQYF.

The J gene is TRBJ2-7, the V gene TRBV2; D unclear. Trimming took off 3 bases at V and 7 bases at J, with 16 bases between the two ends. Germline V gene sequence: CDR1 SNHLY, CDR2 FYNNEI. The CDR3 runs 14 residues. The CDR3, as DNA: TGTGCCAGCAGTGAGCTAGTGAACAATGGAGAGCAGTACTTC. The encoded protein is CASSELVNNGEQYF.

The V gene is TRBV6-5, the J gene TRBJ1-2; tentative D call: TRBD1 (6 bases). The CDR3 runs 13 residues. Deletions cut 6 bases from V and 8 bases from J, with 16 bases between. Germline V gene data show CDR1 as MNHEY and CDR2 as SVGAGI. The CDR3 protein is CASREGGVEGYTF. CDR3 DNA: TGTGCCAGCAGGGAAGGGGGGGTCGAGGGCTACACCTTC.

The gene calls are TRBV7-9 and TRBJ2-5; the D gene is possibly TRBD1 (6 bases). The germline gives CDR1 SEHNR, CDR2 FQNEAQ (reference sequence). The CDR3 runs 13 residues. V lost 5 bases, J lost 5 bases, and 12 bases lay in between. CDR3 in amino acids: CASSQQGPETQYF. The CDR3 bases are TGTGCCAGCAGCCAACAGGGACCTGAGACCCAGTACTTC.

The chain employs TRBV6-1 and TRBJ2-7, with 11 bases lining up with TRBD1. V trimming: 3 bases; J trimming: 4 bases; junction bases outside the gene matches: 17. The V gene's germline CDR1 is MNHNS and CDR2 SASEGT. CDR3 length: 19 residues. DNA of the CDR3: TGTGCCAGCAGTGAGACCGGGACAGGGGGGGCCCTGCGGGCGTACGAGCAGTACTTC. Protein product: CASSETGTGGALRAYEQYF.

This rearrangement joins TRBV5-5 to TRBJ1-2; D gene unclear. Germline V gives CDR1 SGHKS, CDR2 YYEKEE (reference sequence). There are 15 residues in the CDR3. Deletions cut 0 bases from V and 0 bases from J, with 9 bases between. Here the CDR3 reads CASSLAGEPNYGYTF. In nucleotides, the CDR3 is TGTGCCAGCAGCTTGGCCGGGGAGCCTAACTATGGCTACACCTTC.

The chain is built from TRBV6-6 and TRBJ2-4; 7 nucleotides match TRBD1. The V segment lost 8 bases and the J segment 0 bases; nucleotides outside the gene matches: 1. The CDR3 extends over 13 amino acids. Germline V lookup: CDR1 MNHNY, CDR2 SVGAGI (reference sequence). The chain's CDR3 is CASAGGAKNIQYF. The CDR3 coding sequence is TGTGCCAGCGCAGGGGGAGCCAAAAACATTCAGTACTTC.

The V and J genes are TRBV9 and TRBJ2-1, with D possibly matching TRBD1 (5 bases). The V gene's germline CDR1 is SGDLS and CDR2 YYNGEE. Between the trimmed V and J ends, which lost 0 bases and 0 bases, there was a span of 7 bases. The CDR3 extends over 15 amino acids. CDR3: CASSVAGNSYNEQFF. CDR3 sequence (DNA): TGTGCCAGCAGCGTAGCAGGGAACTCCTACAATGAGCAGTTCTTC.

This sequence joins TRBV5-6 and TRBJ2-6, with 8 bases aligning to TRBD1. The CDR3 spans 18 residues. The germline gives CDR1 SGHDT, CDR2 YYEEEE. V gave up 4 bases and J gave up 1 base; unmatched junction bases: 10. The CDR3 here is CASSPPQGAGSGANVLTF. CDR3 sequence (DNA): TGTGCCAGCAGCCCGCCTCAGGGGGCAGGTTCTGGGGCCAACGTCCTGACTTTC.

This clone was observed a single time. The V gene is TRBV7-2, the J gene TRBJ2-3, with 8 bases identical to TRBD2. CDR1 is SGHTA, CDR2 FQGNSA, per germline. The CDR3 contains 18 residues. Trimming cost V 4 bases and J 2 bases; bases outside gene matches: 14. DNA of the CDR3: TGTGCCAGCAGCTCCCCACCAGCGGGGGCCGCTAACACAGATACGCAGTATTTT. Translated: CASSSPPAGAANTDTQYF.

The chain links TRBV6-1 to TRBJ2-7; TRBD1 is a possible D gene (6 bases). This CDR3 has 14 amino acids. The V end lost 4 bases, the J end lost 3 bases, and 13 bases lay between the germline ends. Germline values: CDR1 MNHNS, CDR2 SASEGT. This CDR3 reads CASSGATGNYEQYF. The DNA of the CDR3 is TGTGCCAGCAGTGGTGCTACAGGGAACTACGAGCAGTACTTC.

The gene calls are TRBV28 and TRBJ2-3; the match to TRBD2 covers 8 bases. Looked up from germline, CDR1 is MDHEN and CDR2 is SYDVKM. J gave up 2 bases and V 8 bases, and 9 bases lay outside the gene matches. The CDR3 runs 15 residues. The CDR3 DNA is TGTGCCAGCGGAGGTTTACTAGCGGCCACAGATACGCAGTATTTT. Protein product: CASGGLLAATDTQYF.